Below are 27 T cell receptor beta chains sequenced from a single sample in a study of T cells in Graves' hyperthyroidism and ophthalmopathy. Amplified TCR beta CDR3 regions came from RNA transcripts. Researchers ran a first-round RT-PCR on the TCR CDR3 using the HTBI primer set. A single record per CDR3 protein comes from TCRdb applying MiXCR to the multiplex PCR reads. Altogether approximately 520,000 distinct CDR3 sequences are present, around 22% being singletons, with the ten largest covering roughly 10%. Specimen: blood. The receptors originated from a woman aged 25 to 39 with Graves' ophthalmopathy.

This clonotype was counted ten times or more. This chain connects TRBV5-1 to TRBJ2-2, with D unresolved. The germline gives CDR1 SGHRS, CDR2 YFSETQ. The CDR3 runs 13 residues. V lost 5 bases to trimming and J lost 0 bases, with 5 bases between them. The CDR3 coding sequence is TGCGCCAGCAGTGATCCGAACACCGGGGAGCTGTTTTTT. Encoded protein: CASSDPNTGELFF.

With respect to this clonotype: A much more abundant neighbour one base away suggests this may be a read error. Given the absence of the conserved phenylalanine or tryptophan at the CDR3 end, a read error is likely. The CDR3, as DNA: TGTGCTAGTGGTACAGCGGGCACAGATACGCAGTATTTG. Protein: CASGTAGTDTQYL. The genes are TRBV12-5 and TRBJ2-3; D possibly corresponds to TRBD2 (5 bases). V dropped 5 bases and J dropped 1 base, with 7 bases sitting between them. This CDR3 contains 13 residues. CDR1 is LGHNT, CDR2 FRNRAP, per germline.

This clonotype was counted ten times or more. This chain uses TRBV20-1 with TRBJ1-1; D unresolved. The length of the CDR3 is 15 residues. V lost 1 base, J lost 1 base, and 13 bases lay in between. Looked up from germline, CDR1 is DFQATT and CDR2 is SNEGSKA (reference sequence). The CDR3 DNA is TGCAGTGCTAGAGGGGCGACGCGGGCGAACACTGAAGCTTTCTTT. This translates into CSARGATRANTEAFF.

The table lists this clonotype with many counts. Here the CDR3 reads CASSAGERGAGQPQHF. In DNA form, the CDR3 reads TGTGCCAGCAGTGCCGGAGAGAGGGGCGCGGGTCAGCCCCAGCATTTT. The chain couples TRBV6-1 to TRBJ1-5; D perhaps matches TRBD1 (5 bases). Germline values: CDR1 MNHNS, CDR2 SASEGT. Trimming cost V 4 bases and J 6 bases, with 19 bases left between them. The CDR3 spans 16 residues.

This clonotype was counted at least ten times. The chain links TRBV7-9 to TRBJ2-2; possibly TRBD2 for D (6 bases). Germline lookup yields CDR1 SEHNR and CDR2 FQNEAQ (reference sequence). The CDR3 contains 15 residues. V was clipped by 3 bases and J by 2 bases, with 10 bases between them. CDR3 nucleotide sequence: TGTGCCAGCAGCTTCGGGACTTTTAACACCGGGGAGCTGTTTTTT. Protein product: CASSFGTFNTGELFF.

This clonotype was counted many times. The chain uses TRBV10-3 and TRBJ1-5; a possible D gene is TRBD1 (5 bases). V dropped 4 bases and J dropped 4 bases, with 8 bases sitting between them. CDR1 is ENHRY and CDR2 is SYGVKD in the germline V gene. The length of the CDR3 is 13 residues. The DNA of the CDR3 is TGTGCCATCAGTGGGGGGGGGAATCAGCCCCAGCATTTT. Translated: CAISGGGNQPQHF.

As concerns this clonotype: The junction departs from germline at one end; a sequencing error may be responsible. The rearrangement joins TRBV11-1 to TRBJ1-2; TRBD1 might be the D (6 bases). There are 12 residues in the CDR3. Germline-derived CDR1 and CDR2 are SGHAT and FQDESV (reference sequence). The chain's CDR3 is CSSSSEGDGYTF. The CDR3, as DNA: TGTTCCAGCAGCTCGGAGGGGGACGGCTACACCTTC.

The rearrangement joins TRBV2 to TRBJ1-6; the D gene is possibly TRBD1 (6 bases). CDR1 SNHLY and CDR2 FYNNEI come from the germline V gene. Trimming cost V 6 bases and J 0 bases, with 9 bases left between them. This CDR3 has 15 amino acids. CDR3 in DNA: TGTGCCAGCAGGGCACAGGGCTCCTATAATTCACCCCTCCACTTT. Protein: CASRAQGSYNSPLHF. The entire variable domain, with the rest obtained from reference TRBV2 and TRBJ1-6, is as follows: EPEVTQTPSHQVTQMGQEVILRCVPISNHLYFYWYRQILGQKVEFLVSFYNNEISEKSEIFDDQFSVERPDGSNFTLKIRSTKLEDSAMYFCASRAQGSYNSPLHFGNGTRLTVT.

This rearrangement joins TRBV6-1 to TRBJ1-4; D gene uncertain. The CDR3 has 13 amino acids. With 7 bases removed from V and 8 bases from J, the gap between germline ends came to 14 bases. From germline, CDR1 is MNHNS and CDR2 SASEGT. CDR3 region: CASKRATPEKLFF. CDR3 bases: TGTGCCAGCAAACGGGCTACTCCGGAAAAACTGTTTTTT.

The chain employs TRBV6-1 and TRBJ1-1; D gene ambiguous. Trimming removed 7 bases from V and 6 bases from J, with 15 bases in between. The CDR3 covers 13 residues. Germline V CDR1 and CDR2: MNHNS, SASEGT. CDR3 loop: CASIVVGNAEAFF. The CDR3 coding sequence is TGTGCCAGCATCGTGGTCGGTAACGCTGAAGCTTTCTTT.

This clonotype came up many times. This sequence joins TRBV30 and TRBJ1-1; 10 bases align to TRBD1. The V gene's germline CDR1 is GTSNPN and CDR2 SVGIG (reference sequence). The CDR3 contains 13 residues. J gave up 5 bases and V 7 bases, and 7 bases lay outside the gene matches. Written as DNA, the CDR3 is TGTGCCTTAGCCGGGACAGGGGATACTGAAGCTTTCTTT. It is translated as CALAGTGDTEAFF.

Regarding this clonotype: This sequence may be a read error, since a much larger clone differs from it by one base. The genes are TRBV20-1 and TRBJ1-2; 8 bases align to TRBD1. Per the germline V gene, CDR1 is DFQATT and CDR2 is SNEGSKA (reference sequence). V lost 4 bases and J lost 8; bases outside the gene matches: 15. The CDR3 is 15 amino acids. The DNA for the CDR3 is TGCAGTGCTATAGATCCACAGGGGGGAGTTGAGGGCTACACCTTC. This codes for CSAIDPQGGVEGYTF.

In its sample, this clonotype was seen many times. The chain links TRBV7-9 to TRBJ2-5; D is possibly TRBD2 (6 bases). Germline V gene lookup returns CDR1 SEHNR and CDR2 FQNEAQ (reference sequence). Trimming took off 1 base at V and 2 bases at J, with 14 bases between the two ends. The length of the CDR3 is 16 residues. This chain's CDR3 is CASSLGPTGEQETQYF. CDR3 bases: TGTGCCAGCAGCTTAGGACCCACGGGGGAGCAAGAGACCCAGTACTTC.

This clonotype was seen repeatedly, ten times or more. The chain carries TRBV24-1 and TRBJ2-7; the match to TRBD1 covers 9 bases. CDR3 length: 15 residues. Losses at the gene ends were 4 bases for V and 2 bases for J; bases not matched to a gene: 5. Germline assignment: CDR1 KGHDR and CDR2 SFDVKD. The CDR3: CATSEPRQGAYEQYF. CDR3 coding DNA: TGTGCCACCAGTGAACCGCGACAGGGGGCCTACGAGCAGTACTTC.

The table lists this clonotype with many counts. The rearrangement joins TRBV28 to TRBJ1-2; D is perhaps TRBD1 (5 bases). V gave up 6 bases and J gave up 6 bases, with 11 bases separating them. There are 12 residues in the CDR3. From germline, CDR1 is MDHEN and CDR2 SYDVKM. In DNA form, the CDR3 reads TGTGCCAGCAGCTCGGTGGGGGATGGCTACACCTTC. It is translated as CASSSVGDGYTF.

The chain recombines TRBV6-2 or TRBV6-3 with TRBJ2-7; D unresolved. The germline CDR1 and CDR2 sequences are MNHEY and SVGEGT. Trimming stripped 2 bases from V and 6 bases from J, with 11 bases between. The CDR3 is made up of 13 amino acids. CDR3: CASSYAEGGEQYF. Written as DNA, the CDR3 is TGTGCCAGCAGTTACGCAGAAGGCGGCGAGCAGTACTTC.

This chain uses TRBV29-1 with TRBJ1-2; TRBD1 is a possible D gene (5 bases). This CDR3 spans 11 amino acids. The germline V gene has CDR1 SQVTM and CDR2 ANQGSEA. V lost 3 bases and J 8 bases, leaving 10 bases between the germline ends. DNA for the CDR3: TGCAGCGTTGACAGGGAAGGAGGCTACACCTTC. This translates into CSVDREGGYTF.

The rearrangement links TRBV12-3 or TRBV12-4 to TRBJ1-1; D is unclear. V lost 1 base to trimming and J lost 5 bases, with 8 bases between them. The CDR3 sequence is 13 residues long. The CDR3 DNA reads TGTGCCAGCAGTTTAGGGGCTTGGACTGAAGCTTTCTTT. Translating it yields CASSLGAWTEAFF.

This clonotype was counted many times. The chain employs TRBV29-1 and TRBJ1-6; D is unclear. CDR1 and CDR2 from the germline V gene are SQVTM and ANQGSEA. The CDR3 runs 15 residues. V was cut by 6 bases and J by 0 bases, with 12 bases left in between. CDR3 coding DNA: TGCAGCGTGAAATGGGGAAGCTCCTATAATTCACCCCTCCACTTT. Its protein is CSVKWGSSYNSPLHF.

The chain carries TRBV2 and TRBJ1-5, with TRBD1 matching 11 bases. This CDR3 spans 16 amino acids. Germline loops: CDR1 SNHLY, CDR2 FYNNEI. J was trimmed by 5 bases and V by 1 base; bases with no gene match: 4. The CDR3 DNA sequence: TGTGCCAGCAGTGAAGGGGACAGGGGGTTGCATCAGCCCCAGCATTTT. It codes for CASSEGDRGLHQPQHF.

The chain is built from TRBV9 and TRBJ2-6; 7 bases agree with TRBD2. The trim removed 0 bases at V and 0 bases at J, leaving 6 bases unmatched. Germline assignment: CDR1 SGDLS and CDR2 YYNGEE. The length of the CDR3 is 18 residues. The CDR3 nucleotides read TGTGCCAGCAGCGTAGCCCTAGCGGAAGACTCTGGGGCCAACGTCCTGACTTTC. Translation: CASSVALAEDSGANVLTF.

At least ten counts were recorded for this clonotype. CDR3 region: CASSPYGQGYQPQHF. As DNA, the CDR3 is TGTGCCAGCAGTCCTTATGGACAGGGGTATCAGCCCCAGCATTTT. The V call is TRBV6-2 or TRBV6-3, the J call TRBJ1-5, with TRBD1 identical over 9 bases. CDR3 length equals 15 residues. Losses at the gene ends were 5 bases for V and 5 bases for J; bases not matched to a gene: 7. From germline, CDR1 is MNHEY and CDR2 SVGEGT.

This chain connects TRBV20-1 to TRBJ1-2, with 10 bases matching TRBD1. The CDR3 totals 15 residues. The germline gives CDR1 DFQATT, CDR2 SNEGSKA (reference sequence). V was clipped by 1 base and J by 7 bases; unmatched bases: 9. The DNA of the CDR3 is TGCAGTGCTAGAGTCCGGGACAGGGGTTTTGGTGGCTACACCTTC. It specifies CSARVRDRGFGGYTF.

On this clonotype: The conserved phenylalanine or tryptophan is not found at the CDR3 terminus, so this likely reflects a read error. V is TRBV6-5 and J is TRBJ1-1, with D hard to call. Per germline, CDR1 MNHEY and CDR2 SVGAGI. V lost 0 bases and J 1 base, leaving 9 bases between the germline ends. This CDR3 spans 15 amino acids. The CDR3 sequence is CASSYSGSENTEAFV. The CDR3 nucleotides read TGTGCCAGCAGTTACTCAGGGTCGGAGAACACTGAAGCTTTCGTT.

The V call is TRBV12-3 or TRBV12-4, the J call TRBJ1-1; D gene ambiguous. Trimming stripped 8 bases from V and 2 bases from J, with 15 bases between. This CDR3 spans 14 amino acids. The CDR3 DNA is TGTGCCAGCTCACCCCGAAGGTCTAACACTGAAGCTTTCTTT. Its protein product is CASSPRRSNTEAFF.

Details on this clonotype: The CDR3 ends on some other residue instead of the conserved phenylalanine or tryptophan, so this is likely a read error. The V call is TRBV27, the J call TRBJ1-5; D gene uncertain. Looked up from germline, CDR1 is MNHEY and CDR2 is SMNVEV (reference sequence). V was shortened by 5 bases and J by 7 bases, with 9 bases between the two germline ends. The CDR3 totals 12 residues. CDR3 sequence (DNA): TGTGCCAGCAGTGCCCGTAACCAGCCCCAGCATCTT. Protein sequence: CASSARNQPQHL.

This clonotype appeared many times. This rearrangement joins TRBV6-1 to TRBJ2-2, with 9 bases lining up with TRBD1. The length of the CDR3 is 18 residues. Trimming removed 5 bases from V and 3 bases from J; junction bases left unmatched: 13. Germline-derived CDR1 and CDR2 are MNHNS and SASEGT. The CDR3 nucleotides are TGTGCCAGCAGTCAACCGGGACAGGGTAGCCGCTACACCGGGGAGCTGTTTTTT. Amino acid sequence: CASSQPGQGSRYTGELFF.